This T cell receptor (beta chain) was found in a study of blood T cells in healthy people across ages (dated by TCRdb to the mid-2010s). Regarding the research as a whole: In model experiments, template switching captured about one uniquely barcoded TCR beta cDNA molecule for every two T cells. To track age-related changes in TCR beta repertoire diversity, the study relied on deep sequencing normalized with unique cDNA molecular identifiers. Four age groups were formed from the donors: young (average 16 years), middle-aged (just under 40), aged (62) and long-lived (more than 75). To avoid experimental bias, donors of different ages were randomly spread across the sequencing lanes. The study analyzed two additional independent replicas of 1 million unique cDNA reads from the same blood draw for two donors, one aged 18 to 29 and one aged 80 or older.

Preparation of the library involved 5' RACE. TCRdb shows the sequencer as Illumina HiSeq 2500. A second roughly 7 to 12 cycle PCR used a sample-barcoded 5' primer and a J-beta primer mix. Each TCR beta cDNA molecule received a unique molecular identifier from a template-switch 5' adaptor carrying 12 random nucleotides. Each sample yielded at least 3 million CDR3-containing paired-end reads. The Mint cDNA synthesis kit, primed by a TRBC-specific oligonucleotide, was used to synthesize first-strand cDNA from all RNA. After uracil-DNA glycosylase treatment, a first 18-cycle PCR used universal primers M1SS and BC2_uni_R on all cDNA. Processing in the source paper ran as follows. Each sample was normalized by randomly selecting 1 million high-quality reads, each carrying a distinct molecular identifier. Instead of being binned into consensus sequences, reads with shared molecular identifiers were discarded. MiTCR, set to a Q25 quality threshold and the strictest error-elimination algorithm, was used for CDR3 identification, clonotype clustering and error correction. A nonparametric unseen species model with Euler transformation was used to estimate a lower bound on total TCR beta diversity. Through fastp at Q25 and MiXCR, TCRdb rebuilt clones from the public reads, retaining in-frame beta chains. Duplicate CDR3 protein sequences are folded into a single record with the most common DNA and genes. The authors' filters were not applied to this entry. This sample comprises about 1.4 million distinct CDR3 sequences, 45% to 70% of them detected only once. 6.5% to 8.5% of the sample is taken by the ten largest.

The CDR3 numbers 17 residues from cysteine through phenylalanine. This entry keeps only the CDR3 DNA: 51 bases, framed from base 1. In the germline V gene, CDR1 corresponds to KGHDR and CDR2 to SFDVKD. Results the study describes overall, beyond this receptor: Because donor CMV infection status was unknown, age-related changes in expanded clonotypes were potentially confounded. Bulk unsorted PBMC profiling prevented conclusive comparison of naive and antigen-experienced compartments. Total diversity estimates from one million sequenced T cells were considered lower bounds and underestimates. Compared with the aged group, more naive CD4+ T cells, fewer expanded clones and increased TCR diversity were shown by the long-lived group, suggesting age selection. Observed TCR beta diversity per million T cells fell roughly linearly with age, and a significant reduction was already apparent by age around 40. The percentage of naive T cells measured by flow cytometry correlated strongly with observed TCR beta diversity.

The donors were around 39 Caucasian individuals from Russia, aged 6 to 90 years, who were systemically healthy. Around 10 milliliters of peripheral blood were collected from each donor into EDTA-treated Vacutainer tubes. Ficoll-Paque density-gradient centrifugation was used to isolate PBMCs, with at least 7 million per sample. Trizol reagent was used to extract total RNA from PBMCs, with at least 6 micrograms per sample. For every donor, flow cytometry on a PBMC aliquot measured the percentage of naive CD45RAhigh/CD27high T cells. This clonotype was recorded a few times. The antigen it binds to is not known. Base qualities are missing; no much larger clone stands one base away.

The sequence was obtained from a man between 18 and 29 years old in good health. The sequencing input was blood. The chain employs TRBV24-1 and TRBJ2-1; the D gene is tentatively TRBD1 or TRBD2, each matching 5 bases. Judging by the DNA end, TRBJ2-7 fits better; the J call may be wrong. The nucleotide sequence reads TGTGCCACCAGTGATTTTACCGGGGCTAGCTCCCACAATGAGCAGTACTTC. Translated, it reads CATSDFTGASSHNEQYF.